Described below is a single T cell receptor (beta chain) sequence and its context. Its specificity is unknown. This entry comes from a study of cytotoxic CD8 clonotypes in ibrutinib-treated CLL. Study summary: Sequenced samples delivered averages of some 260,000 productive templates and around 100,000 productive rearrangements. Study-wide points: Baseline-level clonality went beyond age-matched healthy donors and moved in step with circulating CD8+ T-cell counts.

Produced via immunoSEQ multiplex PCR; TCRdb's table is partial and in-frame only. The top ten hold 6% to 6.5% of the sample, which has approximately 350,000 clones, 67% seen once. This CDR3 is built from 16 residues. Germline CDR1 is SGHVS and CDR2 is FNYEAQ. The J segment lost 0 bases and the V segment lost 5 bases, leaving 5 bases of the junction unmatched. The TCR originated in a human donor with chronic lymphocytic leukemia. Material: PBMCs, obtained after 36 months of ibrutinib treatment. V usage is TRBV7-6 and J usage is TRBJ2-3; 10 bases align to TRBD1. The DNA of the CDR3 is TGTGCCAGCAGCCCCTGGACAGGGGGGAGCACAGATACGCAGTATTTT. Translated: CASSPWTGGSTDTQYF.